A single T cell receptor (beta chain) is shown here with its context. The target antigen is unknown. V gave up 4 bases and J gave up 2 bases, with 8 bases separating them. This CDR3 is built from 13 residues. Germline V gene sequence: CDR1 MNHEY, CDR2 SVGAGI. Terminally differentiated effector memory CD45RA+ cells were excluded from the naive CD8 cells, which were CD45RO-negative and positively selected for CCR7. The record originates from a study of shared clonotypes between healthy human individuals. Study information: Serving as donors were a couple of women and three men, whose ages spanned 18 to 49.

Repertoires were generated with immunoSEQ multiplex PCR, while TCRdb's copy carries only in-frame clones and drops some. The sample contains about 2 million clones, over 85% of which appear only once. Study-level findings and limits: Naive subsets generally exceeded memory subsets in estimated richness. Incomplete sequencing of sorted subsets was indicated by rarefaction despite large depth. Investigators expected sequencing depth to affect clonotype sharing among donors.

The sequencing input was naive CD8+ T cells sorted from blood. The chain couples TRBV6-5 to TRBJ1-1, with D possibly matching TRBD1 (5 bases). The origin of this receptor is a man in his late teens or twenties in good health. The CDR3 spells CASSSTVNTEAFF. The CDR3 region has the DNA TGTGCCAGCAGTTCGACAGTCAACACTGAAGCTTTCTTT.